A selection of T cell receptor beta chains follows, all from one sample in a study of CD8+CD57+ T cells in acquired aplastic anemia. TCRdb reanalysed the reads using MiXCR and keeps one entry per CDR3 protein. The sample has some 120,000 distinct CDR3 sequences; about 50% are singletons. Sequenced material: sorted CD4+, CD8+, or CD8+CD57+ T cells (not recorded which) from PBMCs. Source of these receptors: a human donor with aplastic anemia. Both conserved end residues are trimmed from each CDR3.

J gene,V gene,CDR3 protein
TRBJ1-2,TRBV20-1,SARDISGQSNYGYT
TRBJ2-3,TRBV19,ASQGSRTDTQY
TRBJ2-3,TRBV14,ASSPQGNTQY
TRBJ2-5,TRBV7-8,ASSNRQGGQETQY
TRBJ2-5,TRBV29-1,SVEPDRGRSETQY
TRBJ2-7,TRBV4-3,ASSQELEPLYEQY
TRBJ2-5,TRBV11-1,ASSLLNGLAIQETQY
TRBJ2-7,TRBV7-9,ASSAGAYEQY
TRBJ2-3,TRBV24-1,ATSDNRASTDTQY
TRBJ2-6,TRBV15,ATSRKGGFGANVLTF
TRBJ2-2,TRBV15,ATSRGRTGELF
TRBJ2-5,TRBV4-1,ASSPGTGLRETQY
TRBJ1-5,TRBV2,ASSEGRQPQH
TRBJ2-1,TRBV11-2,ASNLNDEQF
TRBJ2-2,TRBV19,ASGSGQGELF
TRBJ1-1,TRBV15,ATSRILPNTEAF
TRBJ2-3,TRBV4-1,ASSQDRGLAGGAATDTQY
TRBJ1-6,TRBV30,AWIGQLGDSPLH
TRBJ1-4,TRBV29-1,SRDGDNEKLF
TRBJ2-5,TRBV5-5,ASSGPRTSGQETQY
TRBJ1-4,TRBV25-1,ASSEFGRMDKLF
TRBJ1-5,TRBV28,ASSPGTGVPLSNQPQH
TRBJ1-2,TRBV12-3/TRBV12-4,ASSTRDRTGARVGYT